Reported below is one T cell receptor (beta chain). The specificity of this receptor is unknown. No qualities accompany the bases; no much larger clone lies one base away. The data were taken from a study of Ad26.COV2.S vaccination and SARS-CoV-2 variants (dated by TCRdb to the early 2020s). For the study in its entirety: Donors in the vaccine arm were drawn from COV1001, a multicentre, randomized, double-blind, placebo-controlled phase I-IIa trial testing Ad26.COV2.S in healthy adults. The specificity and breadth of SARS-CoV-2-reactive T cell receptors after Ad26.COV2.S vaccination were assessed by TCRbeta repertoire sequencing. Ad26.COV2.S was administered intramuscularly at 5 x 10^10 or 1 x 10^11 viral particles, either as a single shot or as two shots given 56 days apart. Trial participants were randomized into five groups of five: low-dose or high-dose Ad26.COV2.S given once or twice, or placebo on both occasions. A total of 32 samples were included in the TCR-sequenced set, comprising around 19 Ad26.COV2.S vaccine recipients, 5 placebo recipients and 8 SARS-CoV-2 convalescent individuals. Blinding of investigators to trial group allocation was maintained during experiments and outcome assessment. Findings and caveats that apply to the study as a whole: The authors noted that the TCR breadth and depth analyses may have underestimated total T cell responses. Ad26.COV2.S recipients had higher spike-specific TCR breadth than placebo recipients (P = 0.0014). The study was not powered for comparison of responses between vaccine doses or regimens. Vaccine and placebo recipients had similar non-spike TCR breadth, a finding consistent with the vaccine containing only spike. After vaccination, spike-specific CD8+ and CD4+ T cell responses were reported to show substantial breadth.

Measured from the cysteine to the phenylalanine, the CDR3 is 15 residues long. Only the CDR3 part of the read is kept: 45 bases, read in frame from the first base. CDR1 and CDR2 are read off the germline V gene (reference sequence) as GTSNPN and SVGIG. Deletion took 8 bases off V and 0 bases off J, with a span of 19 bases between the germline ends. The intended sense of this specimen's treatment or condition label: some 19 received Ad26.COV2.S at low or high dose, single or two shots; roughly five received placebo; per-sample allocation not given. For vaccine and placebo recipients, the sequenced repertoires came from samples collected on day 63 after the first injection. Cohort 1b enrolled some 25 adults aged 18-55 years at a single site in Boston, USA, between 29 July and 7 August 2020. Ad26.COV2.S was a replication-incompetent adenovirus type 26 vector expressing a prefusion-stabilized SARS-CoV-2 spike protein from the original Wuhan strain.

The immunoSEQ Assay was used to sequence TCRbeta CDR3 regions. After extraction, genomic DNA underwent amplification by bias-controlled multiplex PCR, followed by high-throughput sequencing. The authors' analysis ran thus. To quantify the absolute abundance of each unique TCRbeta CDR3 region, sequences were collapsed and filtered. T cell fraction was estimated by normalization of TCRbeta template counts to usable DNA, with usable DNA being measured through amplification of reference genes present in all nucleated cells. Repertoire TCRs were annotated as SARS-CoV-2-specific by exact matching of V gene, CDR3 amino acid sequence and J gene to a known reactive TCR set. The reference SARS-CoV-2 TCR set came from MIRA and was filtered for enrichment in COVID-19-positive ImmuneCODE repertoires, removing public or cross-reactive TCRs. Using the MIRA antigens, annotated TCRs were further analysed by specific ORF or by position within an ORF. Breadth was defined as annotated unique rearrangements over total unique productive rearrangements; depth was the summed frequency of those rearrangements. Two-sided Wilcoxon rank-sum tests were used to compare TCR breadth between groups. In its TCRdb copy, this immuneACCESS table keeps in-frame sequences only and misses some clones. Where compared with another copy, unresolved V genes explain less than half of these, and the others have no known cause. That table is the source of V, J and clone size, and D and trimming were worked out from the DNA. The sample yields hundreds of thousands of clones; about nine tenths were counted once. The leading ten clones occupy 3.4% of the sample.

Material: peripheral blood, obtained in a trial of Ad26.COV2.S vaccine versus placebo. The sequence links TRBV30 to TRBJ1-1; the D gene is perhaps TRBD1, from 6 matching bases. This sequence was found in a person between 18 and 65 years old who received the Ad26.COV2.S COVID-19 vaccine or a placebo. The CDR3 corresponds to CATSVGGYMNTEAFF. Read as DNA, the sequence is TGTGCCACGAGTGTTGGGGGCTACATGAACACTGAAGCTTTCTTT.